These 23 T cell receptor beta chains originate from one sample sequenced in a study of blood T cells in healthy people across ages (dated by TCRdb to between 2015 and 2016). Libraries were built with 5' RACE. The sequencer was an Illumina HiSeq 2500. A second PCR of roughly 6 to 12 cycles was run with a J-beta primer mix and a sample-barcoded 5' primer. TCRdb cleaned the public reads at Q25 with fastp, built clones with MiXCR and kept in-frame beta chains. Every entry covers one CDR3 protein and lists the most common genes and DNA from its rows. This sample comprises around 1,500,000 distinct CDR3 sequences, 42% of them detected only once. Of the sample, 7% to 9.5% is held by the ten largest clones. Sequenced input: blood. The origin of the receptors is a woman aged 18 to 35 in good health.

About this clonotype itself: This sequence is one base from a far larger clone and is likely a read error. The chain carries TRBV7-9 and TRBJ2-3; D is undetermined. The CDR3 is 11 residues long. Germline-derived CDR1 and CDR2 are SEHNR and FQNEAQ (reference sequence). CDR3 sequence reads: CASSLKDTRYF. The CDR3 DNA reads TGTGCCAGCAGCTTAAAAGATACGCGGTATTTT.

The chain couples TRBV7-8 to TRBJ1-2; D remains unclear. V dropped 0 bases and J dropped 4 bases, with 12 bases sitting between them. Germline lookup yields CDR1 SGHVS and CDR2 FQNEAQ. The CDR3 runs 15 residues. The CDR3 coding sequence is TGTGCCAGCAGCTTAGCCCTGGACGGAAGCTATGGCTACACCTTC. Translated: CASSLALDGSYGYTF.

The chain joins TRBV20-1 to TRBJ1-2; TRBD1 agrees at 9 bases. Per germline, CDR1 DFQATT and CDR2 SNEGSKA (reference sequence). With 3 bases clipped from V and 8 bases from J, the junction kept 4 bases outside the gene matches. This CDR3 has 12 residues. The CDR3: CSARGQGEGYTF. The DNA of the CDR3 is TGCAGTGCTAGGGGACAGGGCGAAGGCTACACCTTC.

V usage is TRBV7-8 and J usage is TRBJ2-7; 8 nucleotides agree with TRBD2. The J segment lost 0 bases and the V segment lost 5 bases, leaving 6 bases of the junction unmatched. CDR3 length: 15 residues. Germline CDR1 reads SGHVS; CDR2 reads FQNEAQ. The chain's CDR3 is CASSHSGASSYEQYF. The CDR3 DNA reads as TGTGCCAGCAGCCATAGCGGGGCCAGCTCCTACGAGCAGTACTTC.

The chain joins TRBV20-1 to TRBJ2-3; D possibly corresponds to TRBD1 (5 bases). CDR3 size: 13 residues. Trimming left V 5 bases short and J 2 bases short, with 11 bases between. CDR1 and CDR2 from the germline V gene are DFQATT and SNEGSKA (reference sequence). The CDR3 DNA follows: TGCAGTGCTTTGCAGGGTTCCACAGATACGCAGTATTTT. It codes for CSALQGSTDTQYF.

The rearrangement links TRBV20-1 to TRBJ2-5; the D gene is possibly TRBD1 (6 bases). Trimming removed 2 bases at V and 9 bases at J, with 22 bases between. The CDR3 is 15 residues long. The V gene's germline CDR1 is DFQATT and CDR2 SNEGSKA (reference sequence). The CDR3 coding sequence is TGCAGTGCTAGACAACAGGGAAGTTTGTATCAGCCCCAGTACTTC. It is translated as CSARQQGSLYQPQYF.

On this clonotype: This may come from a read error, since a much larger clone is one base off. The chain couples TRBV4-1 to TRBJ2-7; D could derive from TRBD1 or TRBD2 (6 bases each). V was shortened by 0 bases and J by 0 bases, with 9 bases between the two germline ends. The CDR3 has 15 residues. The germline V gene encodes CDR1 MGHRA and CDR2 YSYEKL. The CDR3: CASSQDGGGSYEQYF. The CDR3, as DNA: TGCGCCAGCAGCCAAGATGGAGGGGGCTCCTACGAGCAGTACTTC.

The chain joins TRBV20-1 to TRBJ2-2; TRBD1 matches at 7 bases. The trim removed 6 bases at V and 7 bases at J, leaving 8 bases unmatched. The CDR3 sequence is 13 residues long. Germline V gene sequence: CDR1 DFQATT, CDR2 SNEGSKA (reference sequence). CDR3 sequence (DNA): TGCAGTGCGCCCGACAGGGTTATCGGGGAGCTGTTTTTT. It encodes CSAPDRVIGELFF.

This clonotype showed up just a few times. The CDR3 nucleotides read TGTGCCAGCAGCCAACGCGGGTCGGGACACCAGAACACCGGGGAGCTGTTTTTT. Encoded protein: CASSQRGSGHQNTGELFF. The chain combines TRBV4-2 with TRBJ2-2, with D perhaps matching TRBD1 (6 bases). The germline V gene has CDR1 LGHNA and CDR2 YNFKEQ. Trimming left V 2 bases short and J 1 base short, with 17 bases between. This CDR3 region has 18 residues.

This clonotype came up many times. The V and J genes are TRBV6-6 and TRBJ2-5; 7 bases are a match to TRBD1. Germline values: CDR1 MNHNY, CDR2 SVGAGI (reference sequence). The ends lost 6 bases at V and 2 bases at J; junction bases unmatched: 9. This CDR3 contains 15 residues. DNA of the CDR3: TGTGCCAGCAGGCCTATGACAGGGATTCAAGAGACCCAGTACTTC. Protein: CASRPMTGIQETQYF.

This clonotype was counted only a few times. The chain has TRBV11-2 and TRBJ2-3, with TRBD2 matching over 14 bases. Germline V CDR1 and CDR2: SGHAT, FQNNGV. CDR3 length: 16 residues. V trimming: 5 bases; J trimming: 9 bases; junction bases outside the gene matches: 10. The CDR3 spells CASSKGLAGDYRTQYF. The CDR3 region has the DNA TGTGCCAGCAGCAAGGGACTAGCGGGAGACTACCGCACGCAGTATTTT.

With regard to this clonotype: One junction end does not reproduce the germline sequence, and a read error may be involved. The rearrangement joins TRBV12-3 or TRBV12-4 to TRBJ2-3, with TRBD2 matching over 9 bases. The CDR3 is 16 residues long. The CDR3 loop reads CASSVGKAGGPDMQYF. In DNA form, the CDR3 reads TGTGCCAGCAGCGTCGGGAAGGCGGGGGGGCCAGATATGCAGTATTTT.

CDR3 in DNA: TGTGCCAGCAGCAAGCACGGCCCGGGACGGAATGAAAAACTGTTTTTT. Protein product: CASSKHGPGRNEKLFF. The chain combines TRBV6-2 or TRBV6-3 with TRBJ1-4, with a weak D call TRBD1 (5 bases). The CDR3 loop spans 16 amino acids. Looked up from germline, CDR1 is MNHEY and CDR2 is SVGEGT. Trimming cost V 6 bases and J 5 bases, with 19 bases left between them.

This chain links TRBV27 with TRBJ1-5; D not certain. The CDR3 has 19 residues. Trimming cost V 1 base and J 0 bases, with 19 bases left between them. In germline, CDR1 is MNHEY, CDR2 SMNVEV (reference sequence). The DNA of the CDR3 is TGTGCCAGCAGTTTATTAAGGGAGTGGGAGGAATATAGCAATCAGCCCCAGCATTTT. Amino acid sequence: CASSLLREWEEYSNQPQHF.

This clonotype turned up a few times. CDR3 sequence (DNA): TGTGCCAGCAGTGCGTCTGCGGGAGTTGGAGAGCAGTTCTTC. Translating it yields CASSASAGVGEQFF. This chain links TRBV12-3 or TRBV12-4 with TRBJ2-1; 7 nucleotides line up with TRBD2. The CDR3 runs 14 residues. After removal of 5 bases from V and 10 bases from J, the junction contained 11 bases not matched to a gene.

This chain links TRBV4-3 with TRBJ2-1; D is unclear. Germline-derived CDR1 and CDR2 are LGHNA and YSLEER. Trimming shortened V by 0 bases and J by 9 bases, and 9 bases separated the two germline ends. CDR3 length: 13 amino acids. Here the CDR3 reads CASSQDWAGEQFF. The CDR3 bases are TGCGCCAGCAGCCAAGATTGGGCCGGTGAGCAGTTCTTC.

This clonotype was observed a handful of times. This chain links TRBV4-2 with TRBJ2-1; D possibly corresponds to TRBD2 (6 bases). Per germline, CDR1 LGHNA and CDR2 YNFKEQ. Trimming took off 0 bases at V and 0 bases at J, with 18 bases between the two ends. The CDR3 spans 19 residues. The CDR3 DNA reads as TGTGCCAGCAGCCAAGAACCCGGTGTAGCGGTTAGCTCCTACAATGAGCAGTTCTTC. It specifies CASSQEPGVAVSSYNEQFF.

This clonotype was recorded a few times. The chain recombines TRBV14 with TRBJ2-4, with D perhaps matching TRBD1 or TRBD2 (5 bases each). The CDR3 runs to 14 residues. Germline loops: CDR1 SGHDN, CDR2 FVKESK. Trimming took off 8 bases at V and 0 bases at J, with 11 bases between the two ends. The CDR3 protein is CASSGAGAKNIQYF. DNA of the CDR3: TGTGCCAGCTCCGGGGCGGGAGCCAAAAACATTCAGTACTTC.

Regarding this clonotype: This could be a read error, since a much larger clone is one nucleotide away. The J gene is TRBJ2-7, the V gene TRBV7-9; 8 bases map to TRBD1. The CDR3 contains 15 residues. The germline CDR1 and CDR2 sequences are SEHNR and FQNEAQ (reference sequence). CDR3 residues: CPSSPLYSTGGEQYF. The CDR3 DNA reads TGTCCCAGCAGCCCCCTTTACTCTACAGGGGGCGAGCAGTACTTC.

The V call is TRBV14, the J call TRBJ2-2; either TRBD1 or TRBD2 may fit D (6 bases each). The CDR3 consists of 15 residues. Trimming removed 6 bases at V and 0 bases at J, with 11 bases between. CDR1 is SGHDN, CDR2 FVKESK, per germline. CDR3 nucleotide sequence: TGTGCCAGCAGTCGGAGGGGGACGAACACCGGGGAGCTGTTTTTT. It yields the protein CASSRRGTNTGELFF.

The chain couples TRBV12-3 or TRBV12-4 to TRBJ1-4; D is perhaps TRBD1 (5 bases). Trimming removed 4 bases at V and 6 bases at J, with 15 bases between. This CDR3 is 15 amino acids long. In nucleotides, the CDR3 is TGTGCCAGCAGTTCTTATAACAAAGGGGATGAAAAACTGTTTTTT. It is translated as CASSSYNKGDEKLFF.

The chain combines TRBV20-1 with TRBJ1-1; 8 nucleotides align to TRBD1. V lost 3 bases and J lost 5; bases outside the gene matches: 8. CDR1 and CDR2 from the germline V gene are DFQATT and SNEGSKA (reference sequence). The CDR3 spans 14 residues. The CDR3 region has the DNA TGCAGTGCTAGTGACCAGGGGGCGAGGACTGAAGCTTTCTTT. Protein product: CSASDQGARTEAFF.

This clonotype has just one count. At one boundary the junction diverges from the germline segment, which might be a read error. This sequence joins TRBV18 and TRBJ1-2; 10 positions agree with TRBD1. The CDR3 runs to 17 residues. Germline assignment: CDR1 KGHSH and CDR2 LQKENI. The DNA of the CDR3 is TGTGCCAGCTCCCCACGTCCCGGGACAGGGGAAATCTATGGCTACACCTTC. Translation gives CASSPRPGTGEIYGYTF.